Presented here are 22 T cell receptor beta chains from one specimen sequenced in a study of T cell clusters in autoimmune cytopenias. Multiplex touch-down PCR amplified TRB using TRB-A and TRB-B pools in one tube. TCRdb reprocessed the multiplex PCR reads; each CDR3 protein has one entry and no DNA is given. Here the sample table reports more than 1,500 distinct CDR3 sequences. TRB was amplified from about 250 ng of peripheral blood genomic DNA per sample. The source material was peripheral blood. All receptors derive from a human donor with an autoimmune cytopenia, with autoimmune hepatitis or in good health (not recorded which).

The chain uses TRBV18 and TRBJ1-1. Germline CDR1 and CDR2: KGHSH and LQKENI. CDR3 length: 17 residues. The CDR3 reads CASSPGFADLWGTEAFF.

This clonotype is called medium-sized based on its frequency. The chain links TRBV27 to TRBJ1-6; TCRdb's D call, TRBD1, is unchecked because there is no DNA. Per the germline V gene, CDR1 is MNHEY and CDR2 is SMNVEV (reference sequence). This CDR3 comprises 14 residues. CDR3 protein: CASSLQGSNSPLHF.

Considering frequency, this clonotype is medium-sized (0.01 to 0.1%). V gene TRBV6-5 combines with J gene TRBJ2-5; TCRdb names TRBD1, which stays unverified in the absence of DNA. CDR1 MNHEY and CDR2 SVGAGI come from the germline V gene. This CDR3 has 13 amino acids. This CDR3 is CASSSTGEETQYF.

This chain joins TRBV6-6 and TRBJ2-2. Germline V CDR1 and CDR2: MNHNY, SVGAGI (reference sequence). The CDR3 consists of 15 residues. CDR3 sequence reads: CASSRRFSNTGELFF.

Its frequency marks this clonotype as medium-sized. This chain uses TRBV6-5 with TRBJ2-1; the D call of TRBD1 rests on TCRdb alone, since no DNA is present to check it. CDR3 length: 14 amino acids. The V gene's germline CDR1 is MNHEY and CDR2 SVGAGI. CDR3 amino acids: CASSYGTGDNEQFF.

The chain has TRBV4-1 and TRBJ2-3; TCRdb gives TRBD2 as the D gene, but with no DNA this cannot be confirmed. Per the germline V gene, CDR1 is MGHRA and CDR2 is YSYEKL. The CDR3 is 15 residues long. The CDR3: CASSQETSVADTQYF.

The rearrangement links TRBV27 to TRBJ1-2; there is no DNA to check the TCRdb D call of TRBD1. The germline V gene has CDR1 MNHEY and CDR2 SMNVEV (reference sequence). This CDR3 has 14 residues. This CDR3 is CASSLKGGNYGYTF.

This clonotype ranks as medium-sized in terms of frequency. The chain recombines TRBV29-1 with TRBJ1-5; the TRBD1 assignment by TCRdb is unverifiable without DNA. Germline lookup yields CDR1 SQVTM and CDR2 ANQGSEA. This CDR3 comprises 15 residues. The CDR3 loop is CSVAFGQGVNQPQHF.

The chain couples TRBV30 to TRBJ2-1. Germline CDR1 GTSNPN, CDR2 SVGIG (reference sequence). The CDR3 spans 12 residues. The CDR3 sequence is CALGDTYNEQFF.

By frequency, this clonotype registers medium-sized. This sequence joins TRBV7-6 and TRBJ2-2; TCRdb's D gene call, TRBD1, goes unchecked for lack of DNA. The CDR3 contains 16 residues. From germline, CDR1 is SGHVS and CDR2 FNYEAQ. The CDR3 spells CASSFRDNSNTGELFF.

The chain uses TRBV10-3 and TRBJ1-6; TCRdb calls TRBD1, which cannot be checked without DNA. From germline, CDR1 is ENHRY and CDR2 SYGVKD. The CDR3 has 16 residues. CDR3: CAISRGGSSYNSPLHF.

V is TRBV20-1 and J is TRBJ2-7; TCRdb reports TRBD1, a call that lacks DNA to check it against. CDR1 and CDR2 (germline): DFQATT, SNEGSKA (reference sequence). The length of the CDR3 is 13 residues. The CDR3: CSARGQGDHEQYF.

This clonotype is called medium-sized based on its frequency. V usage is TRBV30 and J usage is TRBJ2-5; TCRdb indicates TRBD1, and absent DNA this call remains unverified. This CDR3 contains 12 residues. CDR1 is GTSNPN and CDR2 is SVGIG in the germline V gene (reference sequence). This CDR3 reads CAWDRARETQYF.

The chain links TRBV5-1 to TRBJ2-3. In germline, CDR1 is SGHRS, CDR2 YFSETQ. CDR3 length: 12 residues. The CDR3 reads CASSLVPDTQYF.

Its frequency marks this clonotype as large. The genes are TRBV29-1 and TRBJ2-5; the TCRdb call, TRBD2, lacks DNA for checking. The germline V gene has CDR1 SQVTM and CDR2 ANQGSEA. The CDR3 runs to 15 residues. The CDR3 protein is CSVEVASGGWETQYF.

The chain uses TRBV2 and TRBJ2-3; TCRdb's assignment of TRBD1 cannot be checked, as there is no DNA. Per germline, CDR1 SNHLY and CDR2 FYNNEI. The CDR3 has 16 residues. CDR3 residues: CASSGGTGGSTDTQYF.

The CDR3 is CASSYDPGQGYEQYF. The rearrangement links TRBV6-5 to TRBJ2-7; checking the TCRdb D call of TRBD1 is not possible without DNA. The germline CDR1 and CDR2 sequences are MNHEY and SVGAGI. This CDR3 has 15 amino acids.

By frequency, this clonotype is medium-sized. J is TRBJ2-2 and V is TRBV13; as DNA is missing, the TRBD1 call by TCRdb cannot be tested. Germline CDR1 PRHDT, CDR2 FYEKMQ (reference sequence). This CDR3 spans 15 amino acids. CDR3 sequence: CASTEGVANTGELFF.

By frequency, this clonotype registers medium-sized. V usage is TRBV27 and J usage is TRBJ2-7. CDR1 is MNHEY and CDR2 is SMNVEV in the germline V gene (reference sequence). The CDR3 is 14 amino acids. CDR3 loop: CASSLDRGAYEQYF.

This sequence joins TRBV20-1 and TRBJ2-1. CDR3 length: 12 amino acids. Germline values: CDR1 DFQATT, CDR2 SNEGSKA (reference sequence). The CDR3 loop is CSAGVGHHEQFF.

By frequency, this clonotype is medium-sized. This CDR3 is CSVPGTASTDTQYF. The rearrangement joins TRBV29-1 to TRBJ2-3; TCRdb outputs TRBD1, but without DNA this stays unchecked. Germline CDR1 reads SQVTM; CDR2 reads ANQGSEA. The CDR3 has 14 residues.

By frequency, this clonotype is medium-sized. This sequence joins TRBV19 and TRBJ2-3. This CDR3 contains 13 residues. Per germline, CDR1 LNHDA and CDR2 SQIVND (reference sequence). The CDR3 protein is CASSQFGGDTQYF.